This T cell receptor (beta chain) was captured in a study of T cells in Graves' hyperthyroidism and ophthalmopathy. Turning to the study itself: The blood sample was taken at first diagnosis, before treatment began.

Cells are PBMCs isolated from about 10 ml of fresh blood. This clonotype was counted ten times or more. TCR beta CDR3 regions were amplified from RNA transcripts. When the TCR CDR3 underwent first-round RT-PCR, the HTBI primer set was used. Using its own MiXCR run on the multiplex PCR reads, TCRdb lists one record per CDR3 protein. Among a few hundred thousand distinct CDR3 sequences listed, more than 15% were seen once. The clonotype originates from a woman aged 25 to 39 with Graves' ophthalmopathy. Sequencing was done on a sample of blood.

The CDR3 here is CASSPTQGRWNTEAFF. For the CDR3, the DNA is TGTGCCAGCAGCCCAACACAGGGGCGGTGGAACACTGAAGCTTTCTTT. The chain carries TRBV3-1 and TRBJ1-1; 7 positions match TRBD1. V shed 4 bases and J 1 base; nucleotides not matched to a gene: 9. Germline CDR1 reads LGHDT; CDR2 reads YNNKEL (reference sequence). CDR3 length equals 16 residues. Based on the CDR3 plus reference TRBV3-1 and TRBJ1-1, the full variable domain is DTAVSQTPKYLVTQMGNDKSIKCEQNLGHDTMYWYKQDSKKFLKIMFSYNNKELIINETVPNRFSPKSPDKAHLNLHINSLELGDSAVYFCASSPTQGRWNTEAFFGQGTRLTVV.